This T cell receptor (beta chain) was recorded in a study of cytomegalovirus exposure and HLA in healthy donors. V was clipped by 4 bases and J by 0 bases; unmatched bases: 4. Germline CDR1 reads SGHNT; CDR2 reads YYREEE (reference sequence). The CDR3 runs 15 residues. In the PCR, 60 Vbeta and 13 Jbeta primers were used. The table came from immunoSEQ multiplex PCR; TCRdb's copy has only in-frame clones and leaves some out. The table shows some 150,000 clones, with about 74% occurring only once. The chain couples TRBV5-4 to TRBJ1-5; 7 bases agree with TRBD1. Sequencing was carried out using PBMCs. The receptor was derived from a man aged 18 to 29 in good health and CMV-seropositive. Here the CDR3 reads CASSRTGDSNQPQHF. CDR3 DNA sequence: TGTGCCAGCAGCCGTACAGGGGATAGCAATCAGCCCCAGCATTTT.